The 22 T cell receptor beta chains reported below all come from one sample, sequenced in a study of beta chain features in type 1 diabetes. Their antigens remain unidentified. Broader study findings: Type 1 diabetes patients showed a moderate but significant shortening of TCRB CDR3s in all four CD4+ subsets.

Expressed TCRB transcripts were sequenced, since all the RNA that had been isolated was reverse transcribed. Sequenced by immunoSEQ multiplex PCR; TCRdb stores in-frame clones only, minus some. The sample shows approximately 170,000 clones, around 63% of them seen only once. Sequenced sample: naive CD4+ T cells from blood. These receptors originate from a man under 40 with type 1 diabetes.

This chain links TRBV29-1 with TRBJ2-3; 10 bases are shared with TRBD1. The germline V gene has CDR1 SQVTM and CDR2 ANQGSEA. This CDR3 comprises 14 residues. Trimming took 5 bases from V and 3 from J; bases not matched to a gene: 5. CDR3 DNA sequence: TGCAGCGTTCCTGGGGGACAGGGGACAGATACGCAGTATTTT. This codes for CSVPGGQGTDTQYF.

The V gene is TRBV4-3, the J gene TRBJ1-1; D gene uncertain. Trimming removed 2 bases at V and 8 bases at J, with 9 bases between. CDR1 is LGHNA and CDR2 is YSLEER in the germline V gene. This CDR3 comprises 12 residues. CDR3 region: CASSQTTEEAFF. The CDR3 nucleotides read TGCGCCAGCAGCCAAACGACGGAAGAAGCTTTCTTT.

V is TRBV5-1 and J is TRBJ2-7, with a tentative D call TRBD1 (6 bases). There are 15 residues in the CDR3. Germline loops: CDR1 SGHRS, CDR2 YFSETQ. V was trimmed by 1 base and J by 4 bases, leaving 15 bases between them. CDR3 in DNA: TGCGCCAGCAGCTTGAAGGGACAAGATAATTACGAGCAGTACTTC. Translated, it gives CASSLKGQDNYEQYF.

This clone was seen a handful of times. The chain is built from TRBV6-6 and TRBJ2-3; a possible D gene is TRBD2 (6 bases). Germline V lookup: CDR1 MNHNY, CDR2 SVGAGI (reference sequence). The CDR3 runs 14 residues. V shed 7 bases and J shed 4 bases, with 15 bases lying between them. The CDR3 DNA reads TGTGCCAGCAAGGGCGGGACTGGACCAGATACGCAGTATTTT. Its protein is CASKGGTGPDTQYF.

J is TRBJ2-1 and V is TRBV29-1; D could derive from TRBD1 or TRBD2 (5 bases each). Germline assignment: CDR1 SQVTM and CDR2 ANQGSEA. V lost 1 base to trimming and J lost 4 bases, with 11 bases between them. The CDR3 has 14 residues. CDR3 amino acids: CSVEAMGVYNEQFF. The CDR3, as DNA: TGCAGCGTTGAAGCAATGGGGGTTTACAATGAGCAGTTCTTC.

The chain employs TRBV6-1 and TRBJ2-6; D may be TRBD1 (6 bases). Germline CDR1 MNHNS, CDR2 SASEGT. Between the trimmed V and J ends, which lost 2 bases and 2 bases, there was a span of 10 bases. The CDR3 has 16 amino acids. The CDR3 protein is CASSESWTAGANVLTF. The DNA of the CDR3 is TGTGCCAGCAGTGAATCTTGGACAGCTGGGGCCAACGTCCTGACTTTC.

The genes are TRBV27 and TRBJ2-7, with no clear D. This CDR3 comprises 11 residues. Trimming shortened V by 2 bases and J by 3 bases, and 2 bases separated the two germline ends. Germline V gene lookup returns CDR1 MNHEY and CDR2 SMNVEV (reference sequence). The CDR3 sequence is CASSLGYEQYF. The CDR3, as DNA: TGTGCCAGCAGTTTAGGCTACGAGCAGTACTTC.

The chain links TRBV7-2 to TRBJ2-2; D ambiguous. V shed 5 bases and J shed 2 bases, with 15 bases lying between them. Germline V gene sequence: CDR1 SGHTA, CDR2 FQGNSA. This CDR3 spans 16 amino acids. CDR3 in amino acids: CASSTRNSVNTGELFF. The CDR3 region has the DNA TGTGCCAGCAGCACGAGAAACAGCGTAAACACCGGGGAGCTGTTTTTT. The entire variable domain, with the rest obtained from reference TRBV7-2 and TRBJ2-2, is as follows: GAGVSQSPSNKVTEKGKDVELRCDPISGHTALYWYRQSLGQGLEFLIYFQGNSAPDKSGLPSDRFSAERTGGSVSTLTIQRTQQEDSAVYLCASSTRNSVNTGELFFGEGSRLTVL.

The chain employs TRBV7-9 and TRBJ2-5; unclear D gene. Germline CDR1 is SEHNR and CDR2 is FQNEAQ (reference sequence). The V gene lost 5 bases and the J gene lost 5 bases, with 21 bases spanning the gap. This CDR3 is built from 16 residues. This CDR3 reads CASSPKDLGGWETQYF. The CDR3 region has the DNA TGTGCCAGCAGCCCCAAAGACCTGGGCGGATGGGAGACCCAGTACTTC.

The CDR3 DNA follows: TGTGCCAGCAGCCCTGTAGCGGGGGTCGCCTACGAGCAGTACTTC. Translation gives CASSPVAGVAYEQYF. The chain is built from TRBV7-9 and TRBJ2-7, with TRBD2 identical over 9 bases. Looked up from germline, CDR1 is SEHNR and CDR2 is FQNEAQ (reference sequence). The CDR3 sequence is 15 residues long. J gave up 2 bases and V 5 bases, and 7 bases lay outside the gene matches.

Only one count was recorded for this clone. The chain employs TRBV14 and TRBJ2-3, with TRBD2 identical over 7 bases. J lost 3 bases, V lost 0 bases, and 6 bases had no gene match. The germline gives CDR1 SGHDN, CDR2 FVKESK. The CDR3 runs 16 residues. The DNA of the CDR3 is TGTGCCAGCAGCCAAGAATCTCTAGCGGTGACAGATACGCAGTATTTT. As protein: CASSQESLAVTDTQYF.

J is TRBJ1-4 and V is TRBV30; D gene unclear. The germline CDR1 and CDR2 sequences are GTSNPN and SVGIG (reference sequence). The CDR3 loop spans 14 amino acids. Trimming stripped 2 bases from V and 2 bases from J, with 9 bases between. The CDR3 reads CAWSFGLTNEKLFF. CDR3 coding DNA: TGTGCCTGGAGTTTCGGTCTGACTAATGAAAAACTGTTTTTT.

The CDR3 bases are TGTGCCAGCAGCTTAGATCTAGCGGAGTACGAGCAGTACTTC. This codes for CASSLDLAEYEQYF. The genes are TRBV7-9 and TRBJ2-7; TRBD2 aligns across 7 bases. Germline lookup yields CDR1 SEHNR and CDR2 FQNEAQ (reference sequence). CDR3 length: 14 amino acids. The trim removed 1 base at V and 4 bases at J, leaving 4 bases unmatched.

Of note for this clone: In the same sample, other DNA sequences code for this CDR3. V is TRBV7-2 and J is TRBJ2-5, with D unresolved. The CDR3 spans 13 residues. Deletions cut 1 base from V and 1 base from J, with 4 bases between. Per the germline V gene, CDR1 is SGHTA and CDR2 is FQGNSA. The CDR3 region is CASSLVRQETQYF. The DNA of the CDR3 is TGTGCCAGCAGCTTAGTCCGCCAAGAGACCCAGTACTTC. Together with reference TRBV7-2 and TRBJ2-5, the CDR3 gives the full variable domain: GAGVSQSPSNKVTEKGKDVELRCDPISGHTALYWYRQSLGQGLEFLIYFQGNSAPDKSGLPSDRFSAERTGGSVSTLTIQRTQQEDSAVYLCASSLVRQETQYFGPGTRLLVL.

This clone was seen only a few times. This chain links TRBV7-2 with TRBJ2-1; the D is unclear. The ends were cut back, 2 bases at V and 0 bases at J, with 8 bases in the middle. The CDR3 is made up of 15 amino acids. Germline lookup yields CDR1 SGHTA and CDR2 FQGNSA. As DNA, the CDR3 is TGTGCCAGCAGCTTAAGTGGGAACTCCTACAATGAGCAGTTCTTC. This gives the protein CASSLSGNSYNEQFF. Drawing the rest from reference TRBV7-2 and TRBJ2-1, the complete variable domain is GAGVSQSPSNKVTEKGKDVELRCDPISGHTALYWYRQSLGQGLEFLIYFQGNSAPDKSGLPSDRFSAERTGGSVSTLTIQRTQQEDSAVYLCASSLSGNSYNEQFFGPGTRLTVL.

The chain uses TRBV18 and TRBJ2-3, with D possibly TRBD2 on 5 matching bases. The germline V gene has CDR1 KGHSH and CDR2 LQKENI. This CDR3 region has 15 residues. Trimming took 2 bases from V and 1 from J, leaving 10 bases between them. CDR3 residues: CASSPNWRGTDTQYF. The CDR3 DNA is TGTGCCAGCTCACCAAATTGGCGGGGCACAGATACGCAGTATTTT. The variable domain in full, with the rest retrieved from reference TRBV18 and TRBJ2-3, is NAGVMQNPRHLVRRRGQEARLRCSPMKGHSHVYWYRQLPEEGLKFMVYLQKENIIDESGMPKERFSAEFPKEGPSILRIQQVVRGDSAAYFCASSPNWRGTDTQYFGPGTRLTVL.

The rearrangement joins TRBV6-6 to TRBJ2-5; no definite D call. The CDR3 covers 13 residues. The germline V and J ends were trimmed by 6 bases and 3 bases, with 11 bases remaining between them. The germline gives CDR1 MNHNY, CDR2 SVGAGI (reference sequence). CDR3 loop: CASRERAEETQYF. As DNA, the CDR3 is TGTGCCAGCAGGGAACGGGCCGAAGAGACCCAGTACTTC.

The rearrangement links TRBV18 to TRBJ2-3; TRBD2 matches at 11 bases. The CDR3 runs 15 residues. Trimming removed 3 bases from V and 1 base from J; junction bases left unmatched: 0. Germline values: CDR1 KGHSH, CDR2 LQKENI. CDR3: CASSPGLAGTDTQYF. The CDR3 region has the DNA TGTGCCAGCTCACCGGGACTAGCGGGCACAGATACGCAGTATTTT.

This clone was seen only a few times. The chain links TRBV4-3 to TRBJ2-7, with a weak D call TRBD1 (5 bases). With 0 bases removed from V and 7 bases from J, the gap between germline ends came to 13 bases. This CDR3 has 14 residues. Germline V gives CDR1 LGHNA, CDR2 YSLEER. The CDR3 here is CASSQDQGSSEQYF. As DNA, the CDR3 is TGCGCCAGCAGCCAAGATCAGGGATCGAGTGAGCAGTACTTC.

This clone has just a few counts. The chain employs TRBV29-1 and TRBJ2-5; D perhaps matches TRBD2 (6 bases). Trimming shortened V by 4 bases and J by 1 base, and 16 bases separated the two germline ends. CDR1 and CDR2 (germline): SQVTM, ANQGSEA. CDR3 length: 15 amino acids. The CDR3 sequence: CSVVEVWRGQETQYF. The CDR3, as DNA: TGCAGCGTTGTGGAGGTTTGGAGGGGCCAAGAGACCCAGTACTTC. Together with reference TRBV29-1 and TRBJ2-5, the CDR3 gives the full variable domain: SAVISQKPSRDICQRGTSLTIQCQVDSQVTMMFWYRQQPGQSLTLIATANQGSEATYESGFVIDKFPISRPNLTFSTLTVSNMSPEDSSIYLCSVVEVWRGQETQYFGPGTRLLVL.

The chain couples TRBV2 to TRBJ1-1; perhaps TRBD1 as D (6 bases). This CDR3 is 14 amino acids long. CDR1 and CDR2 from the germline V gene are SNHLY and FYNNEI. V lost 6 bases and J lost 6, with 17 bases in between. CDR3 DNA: TGTGCCAGCAGCGGGGACACCCGAAGCGCTGAAGCTTTCTTT. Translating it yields CASSGDTRSAEAFF.

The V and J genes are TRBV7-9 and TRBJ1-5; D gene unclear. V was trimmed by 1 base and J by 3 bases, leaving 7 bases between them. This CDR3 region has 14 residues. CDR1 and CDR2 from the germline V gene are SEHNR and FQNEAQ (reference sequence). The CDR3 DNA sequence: TGTGCCAGCAGCTTAGAAACCTCCAATCAGCCCCAGCATTTT. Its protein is CASSLETSNQPQHF.